This is a list of T cell receptor beta chains from one sample in a study of cytomegalovirus exposure and HLA in healthy donors. Repertoires were generated with immunoSEQ multiplex PCR, while TCRdb's copy carries only in-frame clones and drops some. The table shows a few hundred thousand clones, with just over 85% occurring only once. The sample taken for sequencing was PBMCs. The receptors shown here come from a woman in her late teens or twenties in good health and CMV-seronegative. CDR3s include the opening cysteine and the closing phenylalanine or tryptophan. The D gene is left open where the match is weak. Expanded clones get a size class; other rows say once, few or many, or leave the size out.

TGTGCCAGCAGTCAGGGGGCCGGGGAGCTGTTTTTT | CASSQGAGELFF | TRBJ2-2 | TRBV28 | . | TRBD1
TGTGCCAGCAGTGATGCGACTAGCGGGAATCTTGGAGAGACCCAGTACTTC | CASSDATSGNLGETQYF | TRBJ2-5 | TRBV25-1 | . | TRBD2
TGTGCCAGCAGGGGGGACACGTCTGGAAACACCATATATTTT | CASRGDTSGNTIYF | TRBJ1-3 | TRBV9 | . | .
TGCGCCAGCAGCTTGGCCTTCGGCTCCTACGAGCAGTACTTC | CASSLAFGSYEQYF | TRBJ2-7 | TRBV5-1 | . | .
TGTGCCAGCAGCCAAGAGCCGGGGAGATATAGCAATCAGCCCCAGCATTTT | CASSQEPGRYSNQPQHF | TRBJ1-5 | TRBV14 | once | .
TGTGCCAGCAGTGAATCAAGGACAGGGGTTCAGGAGGAAGCTTTCTTT | CASSESRTGVQEEAFF | TRBJ1-1 | TRBV25-1 | . | TRBD1
TGTGCCAGCAGCTTGGGACTAGCGGGCTCCTACAATGAGCAGTTCTTC | CASSLGLAGSYNEQFF | TRBJ2-1 | TRBV11-2 | . | TRBD2
TGTGCCAGCTCACCGACAGACCAGTATGGCTACACCTTC | CASSPTDQYGYTF | TRBJ1-2 | TRBV18 | . | .
TGTGCCAGCAGCTCGGGAGGGGGTCCCTACGAGCAGTACTTC | CASSSGGGPYEQYF | TRBJ2-7 | TRBV7-8 | . | TRBD2
TGTGCCAGCAGAGTAAGCGGGAGAGGCGAGACCCAGTACTTC | CASRVSGRGETQYF | TRBJ2-5 | TRBV5-4 | . | TRBD2
TGCGCCAGCAGCCAAGATGGCAGGGGACTAGGGCAGCCCCAGCATTTT | CASSQDGRGLGQPQHF | TRBJ1-5 | TRBV4-3 | . | .
TGTGCCAGCAGTTTTGGGACTAGCTCCTACAATGAGCAGTTCTTC | CASSFGTSSYNEQFF | TRBJ2-1 | TRBV27 | . | TRBD2
TGTGCCAGTAAGGCTAGCGGGAGGGCCGATACGCAGTATTTT | CASKASGRADTQYF | TRBJ2-3 | TRBV19 | . | TRBD2
TGTGCCAGCAGTTTAAGGGGGACAGGGGTGGTAGGGACTGAAGCTTTCTTT | CASSLRGTGVVGTEAFF | TRBJ1-1 | TRBV27 | . | TRBD1
TGTGCCAGCAGCTTGACACGGGAGTTGAGGGGCTACACCTTC | CASSLTRELRGYTF | TRBJ1-2 | TRBV7-2 | few | .
TGTGCCAGCAGACCACAGGGTGAGGGCGGGAGGGTCTACGAGCAGTACTTC | CASRPQGEGGRVYEQYF | TRBJ2-7 | TRBV27 | . | TRBD2
TGTGCCAGCAGCCCGGACAGGGTCTATGGCTACACCTTC | CASSPDRVYGYTF | TRBJ1-2 | TRBV5-8 | few | TRBD1